One and the same sample provided the 13 T cell receptor beta chains below, sequenced in a study of blood T cell repertoires in COVID-19. TCRdb's copy holds only in-frame clones and misses some; the assay was immunoSEQ multiplex PCR. The sample contains roughly 150,000 clones, around 90% of which appear only once. Sequenced input: peripheral blood. All receptors derive from a human donor in a cohort sampled during active COVID-19.

This rearrangement joins TRBV6-6 to TRBJ2-3; no clear D. V lost 4 bases to trimming and J lost 1 base, with 3 bases between them. The CDR3 is 12 residues long. In germline, CDR1 is MNHNY, CDR2 SVGAGI (reference sequence). As DNA, the CDR3 is TGTGCCAGCAGTTCAGGCACAGATACGCAGTATTTT. Translation gives CASSSGTDTQYF.

This chain links TRBV3-1 (or the pseudogene TRBV3-2) with TRBJ2-5, with TRBD2 as a possible D gene (6 bases). CDR3 length: 14 amino acids. V gave up 3 bases and J gave up 5 bases, with 13 bases separating them. CDR1 LGHDT and CDR2 YNNKEL come from the germline V gene (reference sequence). The CDR3 spells CASSHSGFWETQYF. The DNA of the CDR3 is TGTGCCAGCAGCCATAGCGGTTTCTGGGAGACCCAGTACTTC.

The chain carries TRBV3-1 (or the pseudogene TRBV3-2) and TRBJ1-3; D not certain. The CDR3 has 13 amino acids. Trimming cost V 1 base and J 6 bases, with 7 bases left between them. Germline V lookup: CDR1 LGHDT, CDR2 YNNKEL (reference sequence). CDR3: CASSQVLKNTIYF. The CDR3 DNA reads as TGTGCCAGCAGCCAAGTACTGAAAAACACCATATATTTT.

CDR3 nucleotide sequence: TGTGCCTGGAGCGCACAGGGTACCGGGGAGCTGTTTTTT. This translates into CAWSAQGTGELFF. The V gene is TRBV30, the J gene TRBJ2-2; D might be TRBD1 (6 bases). V lost 3 bases and J 5 bases, leaving 10 bases between the germline ends. The CDR3 consists of 13 residues. Germline values: CDR1 GTSNPN, CDR2 SVGIG (reference sequence).

This chain uses TRBV28 with TRBJ2-7; 15 nucleotides align to TRBD2. This CDR3 is 23 amino acids long. J gave up 0 bases and V 6 bases, and 24 bases lay outside the gene matches. Germline CDR1 is MDHEN and CDR2 is SYDVKM. As DNA, the CDR3 is TGTGCCAGCAGGCCTCATACAGGGAGGGGGACCGGGACTAGCGGGAGGCTCTCCTACGAGCAGTACTTC. It specifies CASRPHTGRGTGTSGRLSYEQYF. Supplemented by reference TRBV28 and TRBJ2-7, the full variable domain reads DVKVTQSSRYLVKRTGEKVFLECVQDMDHENMFWYRQDPGLGLRLIYFSYDVKMKEKGDIPEGYSVSREKKERFSLILESASTNQTSMYLCASRPHTGRGTGTSGRLSYEQYFGPGTRLTVT.

The V gene is TRBV6-2 or TRBV6-3, the J gene TRBJ1-2; D remains ambiguous. CDR3 size: 15 residues. CDR1 and CDR2 (germline): MNHEY, SVGEGT. V lost 4 bases and J 4 bases, leaving 16 bases between the germline ends. CDR3 residues: CASSSGGKSGYGYTF. CDR3 sequence (DNA): TGTGCCAGCAGTTCGGGAGGGAAATCTGGCTATGGCTACACCTTC.

The chain is built from TRBV6-1 and TRBJ2-3; 12 bases agree with TRBD2. This CDR3 is built from 15 residues. J gave up 4 bases and V 3 bases, and 2 bases lay outside the gene matches. In germline, CDR1 is MNHNS, CDR2 SASEGT. The CDR3 DNA is TGTGCCAGCAGTGACAGGACTAGCGGGGCAGATACGCAGTATTTT. Its translation is CASSDRTSGADTQYF.

The chain links TRBV5-1 to TRBJ2-5; TRBD1 is a possible D gene (6 bases). V was clipped by 4 bases and J by 7 bases, with 17 bases between them. The CDR3 totals 14 residues. CDR1 and CDR2 (germline): SGHRS, YFSETQ. CDR3 sequence reads: CASSVVDRMGTQYF. CDR3 coding DNA: TGCGCCAGCAGCGTGGTAGACAGGATGGGGACCCAGTACTTC.

The rearrangement uses TRBV5-1 and TRBJ2-3, with D perhaps matching TRBD1 (6 bases). CDR1 is SGHRS and CDR2 is YFSETQ in the germline V gene. The CDR3 is made up of 16 amino acids. V lost 5 bases, J lost 2 bases, and 18 bases lay in between. This CDR3 reads CASSAQGRHNTDTQYF. The CDR3 coding sequence is TGCGCCAGCAGTGCTCAGGGGCGGCATAACACAGATACGCAGTATTTT.

This clone was observed a few times. The V gene is TRBV30, the J gene TRBJ1-3; D might be TRBD1 (5 bases). Deletions cut 1 base from V and 5 bases from J, with 18 bases between. CDR1 and CDR2 from the germline V gene are GTSNPN and SVGIG (reference sequence). CDR3 length: 16 residues. CDR3 sequence reads: CAWSEPRRGLRNTIYF. The CDR3 DNA reads TGTGCCTGGAGTGAACCACGGAGGGGATTAAGAAACACCATATATTTT.

The V and J genes are TRBV6-5 and TRBJ1-2; tentative D call: TRBD1 (6 bases). The V gene's germline CDR1 is MNHEY and CDR2 SVGAGI. Trimming cost V 6 bases and J 11 bases, with 16 bases left between them. The CDR3 contains 12 residues. This CDR3 reads CASRKTGSGYTF. CDR3 coding DNA: TGTGCCAGCAGAAAGACAGGATCCGGTTACACCTTC.

This clone was seen only once. The identical CDR3 is also encoded by other nucleotide sequences in the sample. The chain is built from TRBV28 and TRBJ2-7; possibly TRBD2 for D (5 bases). V was cut by 5 bases and J by 2 bases, with 7 bases left in between. Germline V gene data show CDR1 as MDHEN and CDR2 as SYDVKM. The CDR3 consists of 12 residues. The CDR3 loop reads CASSPGAYEQYF. CDR3 DNA: TGTGCCAGCAGTCCCGGGGCCTACGAGCAGTACTTC.

The chain links TRBV9 to TRBJ1-2; 7 bases align to TRBD1. The length of the CDR3 is 14 residues. Germline V CDR1 and CDR2: SGDLS, YYNGEE. The junction had 5 bases not matched to a gene; V was cut back by 2 bases and J by 4 bases. The CDR3 spells CASSVEDRSYGYTF. In nucleotides, the CDR3 is TGTGCCAGCAGCGTCGAGGACAGGAGCTATGGCTACACCTTC.